Below are 32 T cell receptor beta chains sequenced from a single sample in a study of cytomegalovirus exposure and HLA in healthy donors. PCR amplification relied on 60 Vbeta primers (plus 13 Jbeta primers). TCRdb's copy holds only in-frame clones and misses some; the assay was immunoSEQ multiplex PCR. The table includes about 180,000 clones, around four fifths detected once. Sequenced sample: PBMCs. These receptors originate from a woman aged 55 to 70 in good health and CMV-seropositive.

V and J are TRBV28 and TRBJ2-1, with 12 bases that match TRBD1. CDR3 length equals 17 residues. The trim removed 5 bases at V and 6 bases at J, leaving 11 bases unmatched. Germline CDR1 is MDHEN and CDR2 is SYDVKM. The CDR3 protein is CASSAPGQGARFNEQFF. As DNA, the CDR3 is TGTGCCAGCAGTGCACCGGGACAGGGGGCGCGGTTCAATGAGCAGTTCTTC.

The J gene is TRBJ1-6, the V gene TRBV9, with D uncertain. The V end lost 4 bases, the J end lost 10 bases, and 15 bases lay between the germline ends. This CDR3 contains 14 residues. Germline V gene sequence: CDR1 SGDLS, CDR2 YYNGEE. The CDR3 loop reads CASSPSVGRSPLHF. The CDR3 nucleotides are TGTGCCAGCAGCCCCTCGGTAGGGAGGTCACCCCTCCACTTT.

The rearrangement joins TRBV28 to TRBJ1-4; 8 positions agree with TRBD1. The V gene end was trimmed by 4 bases and the J gene end by 10 bases; junction bases not matched to a gene: 8. The CDR3 sequence is 14 residues long. Germline V CDR1 and CDR2: MDHEN, SYDVKM. DNA for the CDR3: TGTGCCAGCAGTTCGACAGGGGTGGTTGGAAAACTGTTTTTT. Protein: CASSSTGVVGKLFF. The whole variable domain, remainder taken from reference TRBV28 and TRBJ1-4, is DVKVTQSSRYLVKRTGEKVFLECVQDMDHENMFWYRQDPGLGLRLIYFSYDVKMKEKGDIPEGYSVSREKKERFSLILESASTNQTSMYLCASSSTGVVGKLFFGSGTQLSVL.

This clone was seen more than once but under ten times. The genes are TRBV28 and TRBJ1-5, with TRBD1 matching 8 bases. The CDR3 consists of 15 residues. Germline V gene sequence: CDR1 MDHEN, CDR2 SYDVKM. V lost 6 bases and J lost 6; bases outside the gene matches: 10. CDR3 coding DNA: TGTGCCAGCAGCACCGGACAGGGTATTGGTCAGCCCCAGCATTTT. It yields the protein CASSTGQGIGQPQHF.

This chain links TRBV6-4 with TRBJ2-3; 7 nucleotides align to TRBD2. CDR1 and CDR2 (germline): MRHNA, SNTAGT. Trimming cost V 6 bases and J 0 bases; bases outside gene matches: 9. This CDR3 is 16 amino acids long. CDR3 sequence (DNA): TGTGCCAGCAGCGCACTAGCGACCCCTAGCACAGATACGCAGTATTTT. Translation gives CASSALATPSTDTQYF.

The chain joins TRBV5-1 to TRBJ2-7; 7 bases fit TRBD2. Germline CDR1 and CDR2: SGHRS and YFSETQ. The V gene end was trimmed by 4 bases and the J gene end by 1 base; junction bases not matched to a gene: 2. The CDR3 sequence is 13 residues long. For the CDR3, the DNA is TGCGCCAGCAGCAAGGGAGGGTCCTACGAGCAGTACTTC. Protein product: CASSKGGSYEQYF.

The chain couples TRBV4-2 to TRBJ2-1; D is possibly TRBD1 (5 bases). This CDR3 region has 13 residues. Germline V gene lookup returns CDR1 LGHNA and CDR2 YNFKEQ. V lost 3 bases and J 10 bases, leaving 13 bases between the germline ends. CDR3 region: CASSQAPGWEQFF. CDR3 DNA sequence: TGTGCCAGCAGCCAGGCCCCAGGGTGGGAGCAGTTCTTC.

CDR3 in DNA: TGTGCCATCAGTGAGCGACAGGGGGTCAACGAGCAGTACTTC. It specifies CAISERQGVNEQYF. The chain combines TRBV10-3 with TRBJ2-5; 9 nucleotides match TRBD1. Near its end, the DNA agrees better with TRBJ2-7, so the J call may be wrong. Germline CDR1 reads ENHRY; CDR2 reads SYGVKD. This CDR3 contains 14 residues.

This clone showed up just a few times. The chain combines TRBV6-5 with TRBJ1-3, with D unclear. Germline CDR1 reads MNHEY; CDR2 reads SVGAGI. Trimming left V 6 bases short and J 0 bases short, with 12 bases between. The CDR3 is 15 residues long. The CDR3 nucleotides are TGTGCCAGCAGCCCCCTGGCAGGCTCTGGAAACACCATATATTTT. This codes for CASSPLAGSGNTIYF.

This chain's CDR3 is CASSTNQRGGHETQYF. The CDR3 nucleotides read TGTGCCAGCAGCACGAACCAGCGGGGGGGCCACGAGACCCAGTACTTC. V is TRBV7-2 and J is TRBJ2-5; 10 nucleotides agree with TRBD2. Trimming removed 5 bases from V and 5 bases from J; junction bases left unmatched: 11. Germline-derived CDR1 and CDR2 are SGHTA and FQGNSA. This CDR3 is 16 amino acids long.

The rearrangement joins TRBV5-1 to TRBJ2-2; the D gene is possibly TRBD2 (6 bases). With 4 bases removed from V and 3 bases from J, the gap between germline ends came to 22 bases. The CDR3 length is 18 residues. The germline V gene has CDR1 SGHRS and CDR2 YFSETQ. In DNA, the CDR3 is TGCGCCAGCAGCCCTCGGCGCGGAGGGGTTAGCGACACCGGGGAGCTGTTTTTT. Protein product: CASSPRRGGVSDTGELFF.

The chain recombines TRBV28 with TRBJ2-7, with 11 bases matching TRBD2. The CDR3 loop spans 14 amino acids. Germline lookup yields CDR1 MDHEN and CDR2 SYDVKM. The ends lost 3 bases at V and 3 bases at J; junction bases unmatched: 1. The CDR3 here is CASSLTSGIYEQYF. CDR3 DNA sequence: TGTGCCAGCAGTTTGACTAGCGGGATCTACGAGCAGTACTTC.

This chain links TRBV7-9 with TRBJ2-1, with D unclear. V was shortened by 4 bases and J by 7 bases, with 8 bases between the two germline ends. The germline CDR1 and CDR2 sequences are SEHNR and FQNEAQ (reference sequence). CDR3 length: 12 residues. The CDR3 here is CASSSNRNEQFF. The CDR3 DNA sequence: TGTGCCAGCAGCTCCAATCGGAATGAGCAGTTCTTC.

The chain links TRBV7-9 to TRBJ2-1, with 9 bases lining up with TRBD2. Germline loops: CDR1 SEHNR, CDR2 FQNEAQ (reference sequence). V gave up 5 bases and J gave up 0 bases; unmatched junction bases: 2. The CDR3 runs 15 residues. The CDR3 is CASSISGSSYNEQFF. The CDR3 DNA sequence: TGTGCCAGCAGCATTAGCGGGAGCTCCTACAATGAGCAGTTCTTC.

The table lists this clone with a count of one. This chain links TRBV7-9 with TRBJ2-1; 7 bases map to TRBD2. CDR3 length: 16 residues. J gave up 1 base and V 7 bases, and 10 bases lay outside the gene matches. Per the germline V gene, CDR1 is SEHNR and CDR2 is FQNEAQ (reference sequence). The CDR3 coding sequence is TGTGCCAGCATCCGGGGGACTACCCCTTCCTACAATGAGCAGTTCTTC. Its protein is CASIRGTTPSYNEQFF.

The V call is TRBV5-1, the J call TRBJ1-2; TRBD1 matches 10 bases. Unmatched junction bases numbered 4, after V lost 4 bases and J lost 4 bases. Germline V gives CDR1 SGHRS, CDR2 YFSETQ. The CDR3 loop spans 14 amino acids. The CDR3 nucleotides are TGCGCCAGCAGCCCCGGACAGGGGGGCTATGGCTACACCTTC. Amino acid sequence: CASSPGQGGYGYTF.

J is TRBJ1-4 and V is TRBV30; no clear D. Germline lookup yields CDR1 GTSNPN and CDR2 SVGIG (reference sequence). The V gene lost 0 bases and the J gene lost 7 bases, with 12 bases spanning the gap. The CDR3 extends over 14 amino acids. The CDR3 DNA follows: TGTGCCTGGAGTGTACGAGGGTCGGGTGAAAAACTGTTTTTT. This codes for CAWSVRGSGEKLFF.

The chain couples TRBV27 to TRBJ2-5; the D gene is possibly TRBD1 (5 bases). With 6 bases removed from V and 4 bases from J, the gap between germline ends came to 15 bases. The CDR3 spans 14 residues. Germline V lookup: CDR1 MNHEY, CDR2 SMNVEV (reference sequence). As DNA, the CDR3 is TGTGCCAGCAGCAGAACACCGACAGCAGAGACCCAGTACTTC. This sequence encodes CASSRTPTAETQYF.

This clone has more than one count but fewer than ten. The rearrangement links TRBV11-2 to TRBJ1-4; TRBD1 matches 8 bases. Germline-derived CDR1 and CDR2 are SGHAT and FQNNGV. After removal of 3 bases from V and 4 bases from J, the junction contained 7 bases not matched to a gene. This CDR3 contains 16 residues. CDR3: CASSFGTGGYNEKLFF. CDR3 DNA sequence: TGTGCCAGCAGCTTTGGTACAGGGGGTTATAATGAAAAACTGTTTTTT.

The chain is built from TRBV29-1 and TRBJ2-7; TRBD2 aligns across 10 bases. CDR1 and CDR2 (germline): SQVTM, ANQGSEA. This CDR3 has 15 residues. V was clipped by 6 bases and J by 2 bases; unmatched bases: 10. The DNA for the CDR3 is TGCAGCGTAGAGCTCTCTAGCGGGGGACCCTACGAGCAGTACTTC. Translating it yields CSVELSSGGPYEQYF.

The chain joins TRBV28 to TRBJ1-2; 10 bases agree with TRBD1. This CDR3 is 14 amino acids long. Germline CDR1 and CDR2: MDHEN and SYDVKM. The junction had 10 bases not matched to a gene; V was cut back by 7 bases and J by 8 bases. The CDR3 spells CASTYPGTGVGYTF. The CDR3 bases are TGTGCCAGCACTTATCCCGGGACAGGGGTCGGCTACACCTTC.

The J gene is TRBJ1-1, the V gene TRBV4-1; 9 bases align to TRBD1. The CDR3 length is 15 residues. The junction had 10 bases not matched to a gene; V was cut back by 4 bases and J by 7 bases. CDR1 MGHRA and CDR2 YSYEKL come from the germline V gene. CDR3 amino acids: CASSLGQGYRSEAFF. CDR3 coding DNA: TGCGCCAGCAGCCTAGGACAGGGGTATCGGAGTGAAGCTTTCTTT.

The CDR3 nucleotides read TGTGCCATAATGGCCGGGACTGCGAACTCCTACGAGCAGTACTTC. Translating it yields CAIMAGTANSYEQYF. The rearrangement links TRBV28 to TRBJ2-7; a weak D match, TRBD2 (6 bases). Trimming removed 10 bases from V and 0 bases from J, with 19 bases in between. This CDR3 has 15 amino acids. Germline values: CDR1 MDHEN, CDR2 SYDVKM.

This chain links TRBV2 with TRBJ2-7; maybe TRBD2 (6 bases). This CDR3 contains 16 residues. Per germline, CDR1 SNHLY and CDR2 FYNNEI. V was shortened by 2 bases and J by 0 bases, with 14 bases between the two germline ends. CDR3 sequence reads: CASSEIGTGDSYEQYF. CDR3 sequence (DNA): TGTGCCAGCAGTGAAATTGGGACTGGGGACTCCTACGAGCAGTACTTC.

V usage is TRBV4-1 and J usage is TRBJ2-7; 14 bases match TRBD2. Trimming at V came to 0 bases and at J to 3 bases, leaving 4 bases not matched to a gene. Germline CDR1 reads MGHRA; CDR2 reads YSYEKL. The CDR3 covers 17 residues. As DNA, the CDR3 is TGCGCCAGCAGCCAAGAGTGGGGACTAGCGGGGGACTACGAGCAGTACTTC. It translates to CASSQEWGLAGDYEQYF.

The chain is built from TRBV10-1 and TRBJ1-4; 7 nucleotides match TRBD1. Germline V gives CDR1 WNHNN, CDR2 SYGVQD (reference sequence). The CDR3 runs to 16 residues. Trimming took 4 bases from V and 1 from J; bases not matched to a gene: 6. Here the CDR3 reads CASSGTGTVTNEKLFF. The DNA of the CDR3 is TGCGCCAGCAGTGGGACAGGAACGGTAACTAATGAAAAACTGTTTTTT.

This clone has more than one count but fewer than ten. The V and J genes are TRBV7-8 and TRBJ1-1, with 8 nucleotides matching TRBD1. The CDR3 is made up of 14 amino acids. Germline values: CDR1 SGHVS, CDR2 FQNEAQ. The J segment lost 4 bases and the V segment lost 6 bases, leaving 7 bases of the junction unmatched. CDR3 nucleotides: TGTGCCAGCAGTAAGGACAGGGTGAGCACTGAAGCTTTCTTT. Protein: CASSKDRVSTEAFF.

This clone was seen just once. The chain is built from TRBV5-6 and TRBJ2-5, with 11 bases identical to TRBD2. The germline V gene encodes CDR1 SGHDT and CDR2 YYEEEE. V trimming: 5 bases; J trimming: 2 bases; junction bases outside the gene matches: 5. The CDR3 is 15 amino acids. The CDR3 DNA reads TGTGCCAGCAGTTCGGGACTAGCGGTTCAAGAGACCCAGTACTTC. Protein sequence: CASSSGLAVQETQYF. The full variable domain, with the rest looked up from reference TRBV5-6 and TRBJ2-5, is DAGVTQSPTHLIKTRGQQVTLRCSPKSGHDTVSWYQQALGQGPQFIFQYYEEEERQRGNFPDRFSGHQFPNYSSELNVNALLLGDSALYLCASSSGLAVQETQYFGPGTRLLVL.

A few counts support this clone. This chain links TRBV7-2 with TRBJ2-3, with D perhaps TRBD2 (5 bases). The length of the CDR3 is 14 residues. CDR1 and CDR2 (germline): SGHTA, FQGNSA. V was clipped by 3 bases and J by 6 bases, with 13 bases between them. The CDR3 DNA follows: TGTGCCAGCAGCTTGGCGGGCCTAGGGGATACGCAGTATTTT. It is translated as CASSLAGLGDTQYF.

This clone was recorded once. The J gene is TRBJ1-4, the V gene TRBV9; D might be TRBD1 (5 bases). Germline CDR1 SGDLS, CDR2 YYNGEE. Trimming removed 0 bases from V and 2 bases from J, with 11 bases in between. CDR3 length: 16 residues. The CDR3 DNA reads as TGTGCCAGCAGCGTAGGGGGGAGGAGGACTAATGAAAAACTGTTTTTT. Protein: CASSVGGRRTNEKLFF.

In this sample, this clone turned up a few times. The J gene is TRBJ2-3, the V gene TRBV19, with a tentative D call TRBD1 (6 bases). The CDR3 loop spans 15 amino acids. Trimming stripped 3 bases from V and 1 base from J, with 11 bases between. Germline V gene lookup returns CDR1 LNHDA and CDR2 SQIVND (reference sequence). CDR3 residues: CASSIRGQRTDTQYF. CDR3 sequence (DNA): TGTGCCAGTAGTATTCGAGGACAGCGCACAGATACGCAGTATTTT. Complete variable domain (other parts from reference TRBV19 and TRBJ2-3): DGGITQSPKYLFRKEGQNVTLSCEQNLNHDAMYWYRQDPGQGLRLIYYSQIVNDFQKGDIAEGYSVSREKKESFPLTVTSAQKNPTAFYLCASSIRGQRTDTQYFGPGTRLTVL.

This clone has only a few counts. The chain links TRBV29-1 to TRBJ1-2; the match to TRBD1 covers 8 bases. The junction had 9 bases not matched to a gene; V was cut back by 7 bases and J by 11 bases. Germline CDR1 SQVTM, CDR2 ANQGSEA. The CDR3 covers 11 residues. In nucleotides, the CDR3 is TGCAGCGCCCCGACACAGGGGGTATACACCTTC. This sequence encodes CSAPTQGVYTF.